These 15 T cell receptor beta chains were all obtained from the same sample, sequenced in a study of blood T cell repertoires in COVID-19. Libraries were prepared by immunoSEQ multiplex PCR; TCRdb keeps only in-frame clonotypes and omits some of them. The sample includes about 130,000 clones, approximately 81% of them seen just once. Material for sequencing was peripheral blood. Receptor source: a man between 60 and 70 years old with acute or convalescent COVID-19.

V gene TRBV9 combines with J gene TRBJ2-1; 7 bases agree with TRBD2. The trim removed 4 bases at V and 3 bases at J, leaving 7 bases unmatched. Germline CDR1 SGDLS, CDR2 YYNGEE. CDR3 length: 15 amino acids. The CDR3 DNA sequence: TGTGCCAGCAGCCCCAGCGGGGTCATCTACAATGAGCAGTTCTTC. Protein product: CASSPSGVIYNEQFF. The whole variable domain, remainder taken from reference TRBV9 and TRBJ2-1, is DSGVTQTPKHLITATGQRVTLRCSPRSGDLSVYWYQQSLDQGLQFLIQYYNGEERAKGNILERFSAQQFPDLHSELNLSSLELGDSALYFCASSPSGVIYNEQFFGPGTRLTVL.

The sample holds a few counts of this clone. This chain connects TRBV5-1 to TRBJ1-1, with D tentatively TRBD1 (5 bases). The V gene lost 4 bases and the J gene lost 4 bases, with 23 bases spanning the gap. This CDR3 has 17 residues. CDR1 is SGHRS and CDR2 is YFSETQ in the germline V gene. The CDR3 bases are TGCGCCAGCAGCGCCCCCGGGGAGGCAACGAGGGGCACTGAAGCTTTCTTT. It yields the protein CASSAPGEATRGTEAFF.

The gene calls are TRBV30 and TRBJ2-7; 10 nucleotides match TRBD2. V was pared by 5 bases and J by 4 bases, with 8 bases of the junction left unmatched. Germline V CDR1 and CDR2: GTSNPN, SVGIG (reference sequence). This CDR3 spans 14 amino acids. The CDR3 DNA sequence: TGTGCCTGGGCCAGCGGGAGGGCCGGGTACGAGCAGTACTTC. Its protein product is CAWASGRAGYEQYF.

This chain uses TRBV4-1 with TRBJ2-3, with TRBD2 as a possible D gene (7 bases). V was trimmed by 5 bases and J by 6 bases, leaving 15 bases between them. There are 14 residues in the CDR3. Germline assignment: CDR1 MGHRA and CDR2 YSYEKL. This chain's CDR3 is CASSRWGGPDTQYF. DNA for the CDR3: TGCGCCAGCAGCAGGTGGGGGGGCCCTGATACGCAGTATTTT.

This clone was counted a few times. CDR3 coding DNA: TGCGCCAGCAGCCAATCCGGGACAGGGGGTATCGGTGAAAAACTGTTTTTT. This sequence encodes CASSQSGTGGIGEKLFF. V gene TRBV4-1 combines with J gene TRBJ1-4; 11 bases are shared with TRBD1. With 2 bases clipped from V and 7 bases from J, the junction kept 9 bases outside the gene matches. CDR1 is MGHRA and CDR2 is YSYEKL in the germline V gene. CDR3 length: 17 residues.

This clone was picked up one time. The rearrangement links TRBV10-1 to TRBJ2-1; TRBD2 might be the D (5 bases). Trimming cost V 2 bases and J 6 bases, with 11 bases left between them. The V gene's germline CDR1 is WNHNN and CDR2 SYGVQD (reference sequence). The CDR3 runs to 14 residues. The CDR3 reads CASSEGGSSNEQFF. The DNA for the CDR3 is TGCGCCAGCAGTGAGGGCGGGTCATCCAATGAGCAGTTCTTC.

The gene calls are TRBV5-1 and TRBJ1-2, with TRBD1 matching 7 bases. V lost 0 bases, J lost 6 bases, and 5 bases stayed unmatched. There are 14 residues in the CDR3. The germline gives CDR1 SGHRS, CDR2 YFSETQ. CDR3 DNA: TGCGCCAGCAGCTTGGCCCGGACAGGAGATGGCTACACCTTC. It is translated as CASSLARTGDGYTF.

This chain links TRBV3-1 (or the pseudogene TRBV3-2) with TRBJ1-2; D might be TRBD1 (6 bases). This CDR3 spans 16 amino acids. V was pared by 3 bases and J by 0 bases, with 14 bases between. Looked up from germline, CDR1 is LGHDT and CDR2 is YNNKEL (reference sequence). CDR3 in amino acids: CASSHHRDTTNYGYTF. The DNA of the CDR3 is TGTGCCAGCAGCCATCACCGGGACACAACTAACTATGGCTACACCTTC.

This chain links TRBV2 with TRBJ2-2, with D unresolved. This CDR3 has 14 amino acids. Deletions cut 5 bases from V and 4 bases from J, with 11 bases between. Germline CDR1 and CDR2: SNHLY and FYNNEI. The CDR3 loop is CASSPDDSTGELFF. The CDR3 bases are TGTGCCAGCAGTCCAGATGACTCCACCGGGGAGCTGTTTTTT.

This sequence joins TRBV7-2 and TRBJ2-1; TRBD2 agrees at 8 bases. J gave up 4 bases and V 5 bases, and 13 bases lay outside the gene matches. Germline CDR1 is SGHTA and CDR2 is FQGNSA. CDR3 size: 17 residues. The CDR3 is CASSPRGVAGRYNEQFF. CDR3 DNA: TGTGCCAGCAGCCCCAGGGGTGTAGCGGGGAGATACAATGAGCAGTTCTTC.

The V call is TRBV6-2 or TRBV6-3, the J call TRBJ1-5; 7 bases match TRBD1. The V and J ends lost 2 bases and 0 bases, in that order; junction bases with no gene match: 7. The CDR3 is made up of 17 amino acids. The V gene's germline CDR1 is MNHEY and CDR2 SVGEGT. The DNA for the CDR3 is TGTGCCAGCAGTTACCCAGCAGGACAGGTTAGCAATCAGCCCCAGCATTTT. Its translation: CASSYPAGQVSNQPQHF.

This clone turned up a few times. The chain joins TRBV29-1 to TRBJ2-5; D might be TRBD2 (5 bases). The V and J ends lost 2 bases and 5 bases respectively, with 12 bases between them. CDR1 is SQVTM and CDR2 is ANQGSEA in the germline V gene. This CDR3 is 13 amino acids long. CDR3 DNA: TGCAGCGTTGAAACTAGGGTGGGGGAGACCCAGTACTTC. Translating gives CSVETRVGETQYF. The full variable domain, its missing parts supplied by reference TRBV29-1 and TRBJ2-5, is SAVISQKPSRDICQRGTSLTIQCQVDSQVTMMFWYRQQPGQSLTLIATANQGSEATYESGFVIDKFPISRPNLTFSTLTVSNMSPEDSSIYLCSVETRVGETQYFGPGTRLLVL.

The chain employs TRBV6-1 and TRBJ1-4, with D maybe TRBD1 (5 bases). V shed 2 bases and J shed 10 bases, with 17 bases lying between them. The CDR3 contains 15 residues. The germline V gene encodes CDR1 MNHNS and CDR2 SASEGT. The CDR3 nucleotides are TGTGCCAGCAGTGAACGGGGCATCGGGGACTCAAAACTGTTTTTT. Translation gives CASSERGIGDSKLFF.

V is TRBV3-1 (or the pseudogene TRBV3-2) and J is TRBJ2-1; perhaps TRBD2 as D (6 bases). Between the trimmed V and J ends, which lost 2 bases and 2 bases, there was a span of 10 bases. The CDR3 runs to 15 residues. CDR1 and CDR2 (germline): LGHDT, YNNKEL (reference sequence). The CDR3 nucleotides read TGTGCCAGCAGCCAACCGGGAGTGGCCTACAATGAGCAGTTCTTC. It is translated as CASSQPGVAYNEQFF.

The rearrangement uses TRBV13 and TRBJ1-2, with 7 bases lining up with TRBD1. Germline V gene data show CDR1 as PRHDT and CDR2 as FYEKMQ (reference sequence). CDR3 length: 16 residues. The V and J ends lost 4 bases and 4 bases, in that order; junction bases with no gene match: 12. DNA of the CDR3: TGTGCCAGCAGCTCAGGAATGGACAGGAGCCGCTATGGCTACACCTTC. Its protein product is CASSSGMDRSRYGYTF.